This T cell receptor (beta chain) derives from a study of blood T cells in healthy people across ages. The germline gives CDR1 MGHRA, CDR2 YSYEKL. V was shortened by 4 bases and J by 1 base, with 10 bases between the two germline ends. This CDR3 contains 14 residues. The use of a sample-barcoded 5' primer and a J-beta primer mix characterized a second PCR of about 6 to 11 cycles. TCRdb re-derived calls from the 5' RACE reads in MiXCR, one entry per CDR3 protein. The sample shows some 1.5 million distinct CDR3 sequences, roughly 30% of them seen only once. General study results and limits: Observed TCR beta diversity showed a strong correlation with the percentage of naive T cells as measured by flow cytometry.

Turning to this clonotype: Its antigen is undetermined.

This clonotype was obtained from a woman in her twenties or thirties in good health. The sequencing sample was made of blood. The gene calls are TRBV4-1 and TRBJ1-1; no firm D call. The CDR3 DNA is TGCGCCAGCAGCCTCGACGTGGGGAACACTGAAGCTTTCTTT. Its translation: CASSLDVGNTEAFF.